Following are 21 T cell receptor beta chains from one sample sequenced in a study of cytomegalovirus exposure and HLA in healthy donors. The primer mix had 60 Vbeta and 13 Jbeta primers. Clones were read by immunoSEQ multiplex PCR, and TCRdb kept only the in-frame ones, dropping some. Of 220,000 or so clones listed, 65% to 75% are singletons. Sequenced input: PBMCs. All receptors derive from a woman younger than 45 in good health and CMV-seronegative.

The CDR3 loop reads CASSVLYGENTEAFF. In nucleotides, the CDR3 is TGTGCCAGCAGTGTCCTTTATGGAGAGAACACTGAAGCTTTCTTT. The chain is built from TRBV6-1 and TRBJ1-1; D unresolved. The germline gives CDR1 MNHNS, CDR2 SASEGT. The CDR3 runs to 15 residues. Trimming took off 4 bases at V and 1 base at J, with 13 bases between the two ends.

In this sample, this clone turned up a few times. The sample contains more than one DNA sequence encoding this CDR3. This chain links TRBV7-9 with TRBJ1-2; D is perhaps TRBD1 (6 bases). The germline gives CDR1 SEHNR, CDR2 FQNEAQ (reference sequence). Trimming took 4 bases from V and 3 from J, leaving 9 bases between them. This CDR3 comprises 13 residues. CDR3 amino acids: CASSSTGHYGYTF. The CDR3 DNA reads as TGTGCCAGCAGCTCCACAGGGCACTATGGCTACACCTTC.

With regard to this clone: At one boundary the junction diverges from the germline segment, which might be a read error. The chain joins TRBV30 to TRBJ2-3, with 10 bases lining up with TRBD2. This CDR3 is 14 amino acids long. The germline V gene has CDR1 GTSNPN and CDR2 SVGIG (reference sequence). CDR3 residues: CAWTSGISTDTQYF. The CDR3, as DNA: TGTGCATGGACTAGCGGCATTAGCACAGATACGCAGTATTTT.

The J gene is TRBJ1-2, the V gene TRBV5-6; 8 positions match TRBD1. The ends lost 5 bases at V and 5 bases at J; junction bases unmatched: 11. Germline V gene sequence: CDR1 SGHDT, CDR2 YYEEEE. The CDR3 covers 15 residues. DNA of the CDR3: TGTGCCAGCAGTCTGGCCGGGGGACAGGATTATGGCTACACCTTC. It codes for CASSLAGGQDYGYTF.

The chain is built from TRBV10-3 and TRBJ1-2, with D possibly being TRBD1 (6 bases). The CDR3 contains 14 residues. The germline V gene encodes CDR1 ENHRY and CDR2 SYGVKD. The V end lost 10 bases, the J end lost 5 bases, and 20 bases lay between the germline ends. This chain's CDR3 is CATTSTGTQYGYTF. CDR3 in DNA: TGTGCCACGACAAGCACCGGGACACAGTATGGCTACACCTTC.

The chain joins TRBV6-6 to TRBJ2-1; tentatively, D is TRBD2 (6 bases). Trimming removed 6 bases from V and 9 bases from J, with 6 bases in between. The CDR3 is 10 residues long. Germline V lookup: CDR1 MNHNY, CDR2 SVGAGI (reference sequence). The CDR3 DNA reads TGTGCCAGCAGGGGACTTGAGCAGTTCTTC. Translation: CASRGLEQFF.

This clone was recorded only once. The chain links TRBV2 to TRBJ1-6; D gene unclear. Germline CDR1 reads SNHLY; CDR2 reads FYNNEI. This CDR3 has 13 residues. V lost 6 bases and J lost 1, with 4 bases in between. The CDR3 here is CASRQSYNSPLHF. The DNA of the CDR3 is TGTGCCAGCAGGCAGTCCTATAATTCACCCCTCCACTTT.

The J gene is TRBJ1-1, the V gene TRBV6-6; a possible D gene is TRBD1 (6 bases). The germline gives CDR1 MNHNY, CDR2 SVGAGI (reference sequence). CDR3 size: 14 residues. V was pared by 0 bases and J by 10 bases, with 15 bases between. The DNA for the CDR3 is TGTGCCAGCAGTTACTCCGGGGACACGTCGGTAGCTTTCTTT. Its protein product is CASSYSGDTSVAFF.

This chain joins TRBV7-2 and TRBJ1-5, with D possibly matching TRBD1 (5 bases). The CDR3 totals 14 residues. Germline values: CDR1 SGHTA, CDR2 FQGNSA. V was clipped by 4 bases and J by 1 base, with 8 bases between them. The CDR3 reads CASSSGLSNQPQHF. The CDR3 region has the DNA TGTGCCAGCAGCTCGGGACTCAGCAATCAGCCCCAGCATTTT.

The J gene is TRBJ2-1, the V gene TRBV2; 8 bases match TRBD2. With V trimmed by 4 bases and J by 3 bases, 5 bases remained unmatched. There are 15 residues in the CDR3. Germline lookup yields CDR1 SNHLY and CDR2 FYNNEI. The chain's CDR3 is CASSVKAGDYNEQFF. For the CDR3, the DNA is TGTGCCAGCAGTGTAAAAGCGGGGGACTACAATGAGCAGTTCTTC.

The chain carries TRBV6-5 and TRBJ2-7, with D perhaps TRBD2 (6 bases). The CDR3 covers 14 residues. Germline V gene data show CDR1 as MNHEY and CDR2 as SVGAGI. This CDR3 is CASGGAPTPYEQYF. In DNA form, the CDR3 reads TGTGCTAGCGGAGGGGCTCCTACTCCCTACGAGCAGTACTTC.

This clone has only a few counts. The genes are TRBV6-6 and TRBJ2-2, with no clear D. The CDR3 extends over 13 amino acids. Germline CDR1 MNHNY, CDR2 SVGAGI (reference sequence). V was clipped by 0 bases and J by 7 bases, with 6 bases between them. CDR3 sequence: CASSYSSGGELFF. The CDR3 nucleotides read TGTGCCAGCAGTTACTCATCCGGCGGGGAGCTGTTTTTT.

This clone occurred a few times. Since a far larger clone is one base different, this is likely a read error. The chain is built from TRBV5-6 and TRBJ2-7; D is possibly TRBD1 (6 bases). Germline CDR1 SGHDT, CDR2 YYEEEE. The CDR3 runs 15 residues. The CDR3 DNA follows: TGTTCCAGCAGCTTGGAGTTGGGAACAGGGACCGAGCAGTACTTC. Amino acid sequence: CSSSLELGTGTEQYF. The entire variable domain, with the rest obtained from reference TRBV5-6 and TRBJ2-7, is as follows: DAGVTQSPTHLIKTRGQQVTLRCSPKSGHDTVSWYQQALGQGPQFIFQYYEEEERQRGNFPDRFSGHQFPNYSSELNVNALLLGDSALYLCSSSLELGTGTEQYFGPGTRLTVT.

This chain links TRBV6-1 with TRBJ2-5; D is perhaps TRBD2 (6 bases). With 8 bases removed from V and 4 bases from J, the gap between germline ends came to 20 bases. Germline values: CDR1 MNHNS, CDR2 SASEGT. The CDR3 runs 15 residues. Here the CDR3 reads CASGSGSLSRETQYF. Here the CDR3 DNA reads TGTGCCAGCGGAAGCGGGTCCCTTTCGAGAGAGACCCAGTACTTC.

This clone has only a few counts. The V gene is TRBV7-2, the J gene TRBJ2-3; D gene uncertain. Germline CDR1 is SGHTA and CDR2 is FQGNSA. The CDR3 has 12 residues. The CDR3 coding sequence is TGTCCCCAGGAAAAGGGCACAGATACGCAGTATTTT. Translated, it gives CPQEKGTDTQYF.

This chain uses TRBV11-2 with TRBJ1-1; no definite D call. The CDR3 is 14 residues long. The V gene lost 5 bases and the J gene lost 6 bases, with 16 bases spanning the gap. Germline V gene sequence: CDR1 SGHAT, CDR2 FQNNGV. Here the CDR3 reads CASSTPVGSPEAFF. As DNA, the CDR3 is TGTGCCAGCAGCACCCCTGTGGGGAGCCCTGAAGCTTTCTTT.

The J gene is TRBJ2-1, the V gene TRBV4-1; no reliable D call. With 1 base removed from V and 6 bases from J, the gap between germline ends came to 13 bases. The CDR3 runs 15 residues. Germline V gives CDR1 MGHRA, CDR2 YSYEKL. CDR3 sequence: CASSQGDSPGNEQFF. The CDR3, as DNA: TGCGCCAGCAGCCAAGGAGACTCTCCTGGCAATGAGCAGTTCTTC.

This sequence joins TRBV9 and TRBJ2-1; unclear D gene. Trimming removed 4 bases from V and 0 bases from J, with 11 bases in between. This CDR3 contains 15 residues. Per germline, CDR1 SGDLS and CDR2 YYNGEE. CDR3 in amino acids: CASSLSGSSYNEQFF. The CDR3 nucleotides read TGTGCCAGCAGCCTTTCAGGAAGCTCCTACAATGAGCAGTTCTTC.

This sequence joins TRBV7-2 and TRBJ2-1, with D perhaps TRBD2 (6 bases). The CDR3 consists of 15 residues. Looked up from germline, CDR1 is SGHTA and CDR2 is FQGNSA. V lost 4 bases to trimming and J lost 4 bases, with 14 bases between them. CDR3 in DNA: TGTGCCAGCAGCTCGGGACTGTCCGATTACAATGAGCAGTTCTTC. It is translated as CASSSGLSDYNEQFF.

This clone was detected only a few times. The chain uses TRBV7-3 and TRBJ2-1; 8 bases line up with TRBD1. Germline lookup yields CDR1 SGHTA and CDR2 FQGTGA. V trimming: 5 bases; J trimming: 12 bases; junction bases outside the gene matches: 12. The CDR3 runs 14 residues. Here the CDR3 DNA reads TGTGCCAGCAGCCTTGGGACAGGAGGGGATGTGCAGTTCTTC. This encodes CASSLGTGGDVQFF.

The chain employs TRBV4-1 and TRBJ1-2; D is uncertain. Germline V CDR1 and CDR2: MGHRA, YSYEKL. CDR3 length equals 15 residues. V lost 0 bases and J 4 bases, leaving 12 bases between the germline ends. The CDR3 spells CASSQERGPRYGYTF. The CDR3 DNA reads TGCGCCAGCAGCCAAGAAAGAGGCCCACGCTATGGCTACACCTTC.